The following is a TCR beta chain sequence with its context. Its antigen is not identified. This CDR3 is 15 amino acids long. Germline V lookup: CDR1 KGHSH, CDR2 LQKENI. Trimming removed 6 bases at V and 4 bases at J, with 19 bases between. This entry is derived from a study of cytomegalovirus exposure and HLA in healthy donors. Amplification used 60 Vbeta primers and 13 Jbeta primers. Authors' methods: An analysis performed later counted 81 million or so unique TCR beta chains (roughly 11 million of them shared). Only in-frame clones appear in the TCRdb table, and some are missing; sequencing was by immunoSEQ multiplex PCR. Clone size and V and J calls were adopted from that table, with D and trimming inferred from the DNA. The top ten hold nearly 2.5% of the sample, which has tens of thousands of clones, around 80% seen once. General observations from the study: Common viral pathogens were later found to be apparently linked to several of the most significant clusters.

The receptor comes from a male donor in good health and CMV-seropositive. The rearrangement joins TRBV18 to TRBJ2-7, with D tentatively TRBD1 (6 bases). Sequencing was carried out using PBMCs. This chain's CDR3 is CASSLLGAGDYEQYF. DNA for the CDR3: TGTGCCAGCTCCCTTCTGGGGGCAGGGGATTACGAGCAGTACTTC.